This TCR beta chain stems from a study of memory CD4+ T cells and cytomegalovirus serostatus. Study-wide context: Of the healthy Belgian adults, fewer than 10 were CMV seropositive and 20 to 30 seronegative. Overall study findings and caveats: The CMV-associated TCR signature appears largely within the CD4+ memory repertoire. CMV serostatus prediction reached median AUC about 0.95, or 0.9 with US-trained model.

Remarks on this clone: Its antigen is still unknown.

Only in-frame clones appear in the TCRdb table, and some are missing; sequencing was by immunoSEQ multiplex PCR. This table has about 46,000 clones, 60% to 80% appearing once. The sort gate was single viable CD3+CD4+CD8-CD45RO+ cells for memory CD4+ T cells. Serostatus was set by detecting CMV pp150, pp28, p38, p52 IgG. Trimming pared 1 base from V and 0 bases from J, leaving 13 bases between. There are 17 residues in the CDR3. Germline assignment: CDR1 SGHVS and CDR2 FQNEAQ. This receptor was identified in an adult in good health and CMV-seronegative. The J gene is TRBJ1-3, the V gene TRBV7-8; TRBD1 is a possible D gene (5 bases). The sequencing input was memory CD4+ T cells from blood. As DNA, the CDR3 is TGTGCCAGCAGCTTAGGGGACTTTCTGAGCTCTGGAAACACCATATATTTT. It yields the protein CASSLGDFLSSGNTIYF.